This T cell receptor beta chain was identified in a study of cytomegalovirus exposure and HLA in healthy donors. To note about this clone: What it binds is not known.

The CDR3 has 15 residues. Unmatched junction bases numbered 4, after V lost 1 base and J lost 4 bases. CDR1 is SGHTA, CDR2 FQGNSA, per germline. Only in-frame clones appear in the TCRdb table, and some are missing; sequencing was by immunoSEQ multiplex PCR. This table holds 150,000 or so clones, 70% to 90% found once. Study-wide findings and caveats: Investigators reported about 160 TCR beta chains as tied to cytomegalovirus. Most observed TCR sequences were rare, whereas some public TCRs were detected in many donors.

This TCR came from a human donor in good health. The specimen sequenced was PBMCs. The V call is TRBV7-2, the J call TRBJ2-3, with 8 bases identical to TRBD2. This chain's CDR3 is CASSLGGRWSDTQYF. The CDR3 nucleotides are TGTGCCAGCAGCTTAGGCGGGAGGTGGTCAGATACGCAGTATTTT.